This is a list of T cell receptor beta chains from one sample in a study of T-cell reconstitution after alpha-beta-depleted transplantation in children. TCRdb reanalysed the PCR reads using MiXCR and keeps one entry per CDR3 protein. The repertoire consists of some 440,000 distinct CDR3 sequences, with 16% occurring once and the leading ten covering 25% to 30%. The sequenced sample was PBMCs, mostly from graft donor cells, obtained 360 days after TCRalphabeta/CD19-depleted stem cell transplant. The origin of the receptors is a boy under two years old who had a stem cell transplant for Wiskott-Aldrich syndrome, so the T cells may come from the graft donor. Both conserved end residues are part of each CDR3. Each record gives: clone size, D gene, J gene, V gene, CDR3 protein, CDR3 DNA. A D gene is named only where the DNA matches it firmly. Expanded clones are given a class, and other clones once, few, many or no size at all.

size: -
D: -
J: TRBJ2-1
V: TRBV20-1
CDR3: CSARPTKVYYNEQFF
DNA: TGCAGTGCTAGACCTACTAAAGTCTACTACAATGAGCAGTTCTTC

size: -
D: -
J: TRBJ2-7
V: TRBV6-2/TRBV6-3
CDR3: CASSSSLRSYEQYF
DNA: TGTGCCAGCAGTTCCAGCCTTCGATCCTACGAGCAGTACTTC

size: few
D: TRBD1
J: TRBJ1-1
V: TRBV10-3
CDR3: CAISGDRWAEAFF
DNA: TGTGCCATCAGTGGGGACAGGTGGGCTGAAGCTTTCTTT

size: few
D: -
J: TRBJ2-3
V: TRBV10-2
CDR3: CASRRAGAITDTQYF
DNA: TGCGCCAGCAGGAGGGCGGGGGCGATCACAGATACGCAGTATTTT

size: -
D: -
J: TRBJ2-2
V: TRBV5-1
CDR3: CASSFWQNTGELFF
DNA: TGCGCCAGCAGCTTCTGGCAGAACACCGGGGAGCTGTTTTTT

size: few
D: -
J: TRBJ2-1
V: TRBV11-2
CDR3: CASRLPGGSYNEQFF
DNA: TGTGCCAGCAGGCTCCCTGGGGGCTCCTACAATGAGCAGTTCTTC

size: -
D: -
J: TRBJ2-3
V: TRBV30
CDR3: CAWSKRTSSDTQYF
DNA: TGTGCCTGGAGTAAGCGGACCTCGTCAGATACGCAGTATTTT

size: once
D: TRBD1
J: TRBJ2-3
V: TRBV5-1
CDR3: CASSLRTGTRWKDTQYF
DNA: TGCGCCAGCAGCTTGAGGACAGGGACGAGGTGGAAAGATACGCAGTATTTT

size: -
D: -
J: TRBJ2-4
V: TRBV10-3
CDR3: CATNGGTKNIQYF
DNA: TGTGCCACCAATGGGGGAACCAAAAACATTCAGTACTTC

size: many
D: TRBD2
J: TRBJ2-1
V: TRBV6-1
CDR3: CASRPSGGSYNEQFF
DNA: TGTGCCAGCAGACCGAGCGGGGGGTCTTACAATGAGCAGTTCTTC

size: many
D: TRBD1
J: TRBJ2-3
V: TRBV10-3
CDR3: CAISGQGEDTQYF
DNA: TGTGCCATCAGTGGGCAGGGGGAAGATACGCAGTATTTT

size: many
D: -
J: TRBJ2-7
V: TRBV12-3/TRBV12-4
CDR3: CASSLYGSTYEQYF
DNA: TGTGCCAGCAGTTTATATGGCAGCACCTACGAGCAGTACTTC

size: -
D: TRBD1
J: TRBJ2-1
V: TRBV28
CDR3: CASSIHRGIPYNEQFF
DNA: TGTGCCAGCAGTATCCACAGGGGTATCCCCTACAATGAGCAGTTCTTC

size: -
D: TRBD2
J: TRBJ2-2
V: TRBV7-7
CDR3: CASSPKSGRVNTGELFF
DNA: TGTGCCAGCAGCCCAAAGAGCGGGAGAGTGAACACCGGGGAGCTGTTTTTT

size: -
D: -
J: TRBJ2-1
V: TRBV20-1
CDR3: CSARRISSYNEQFF
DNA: TGCAGTGCTAGGCGGATTAGCTCCTACAATGAGCAGTTCTTC

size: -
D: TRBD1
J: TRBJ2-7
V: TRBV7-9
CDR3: CASSLVSGTGAFEQYF
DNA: TGTGCCAGCAGCTTAGTTTCTGGGACAGGAGCCTTCGAGCAGTACTTC

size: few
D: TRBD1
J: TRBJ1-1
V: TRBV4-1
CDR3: CASSRNRGMNTEAFF
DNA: TGCGCCAGCAGCCGAAACAGGGGGATGAACACTGAAGCTTTCTTT

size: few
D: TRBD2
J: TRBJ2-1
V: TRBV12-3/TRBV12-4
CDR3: CASSRTGTRPYNEQFF
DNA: TGTGCCAGCAGTCGCACCGGGACTAGGCCGTACAATGAGCAGTTCTTC

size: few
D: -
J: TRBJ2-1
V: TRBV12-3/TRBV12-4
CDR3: CASSPDYRGSDEQFF
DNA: TGTGCCAGCAGCCCGGACTACCGGGGAAGCGATGAGCAGTTCTTC

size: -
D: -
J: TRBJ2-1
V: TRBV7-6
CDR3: CASSFTGVRSYEQFF
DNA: TGTGCCAGCAGCTTTACTGGCGTGCGGTCGTATGAGCAGTTCTTC

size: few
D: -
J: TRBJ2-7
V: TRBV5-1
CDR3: CASSLRTEYEQYF
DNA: TGCGCCAGCAGCTTGAGGACCGAGTACGAGCAGTACTTC

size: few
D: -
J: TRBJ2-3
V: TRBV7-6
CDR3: CASSLQGGEEDTQYF
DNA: TGTGCCAGCAGCTTGCAGGGTGGGGAGGAGGATACGCAGTATTTT

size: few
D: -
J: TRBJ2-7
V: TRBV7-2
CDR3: CASSFGPLYEQYF
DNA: TGTGCCAGCAGCTTTGGGCCTCTCTACGAGCAGTACTTC

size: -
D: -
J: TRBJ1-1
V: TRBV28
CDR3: CASNGLNTEAFF
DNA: TGTGCCAGCAACGGGTTGAACACTGAAGCTTTCTTT

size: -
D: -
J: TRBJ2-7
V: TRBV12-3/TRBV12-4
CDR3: CASSLAEGTGQYF
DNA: TGTGCCAGCAGTTTAGCGGAGGGGACCGGGCAGTACTTC

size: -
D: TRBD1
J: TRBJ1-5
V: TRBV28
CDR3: CASSLSGQGARQPQHF
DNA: TGTGCCAGCAGTTTATCGGGACAGGGGGCACGTCAGCCCCAGCATTTT

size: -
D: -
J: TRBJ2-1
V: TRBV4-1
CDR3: CASSQDGGVYNEQFF
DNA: TGCGCCAGCAGCCAAGACGGCGGGGTCTACAATGAGCAGTTCTTC

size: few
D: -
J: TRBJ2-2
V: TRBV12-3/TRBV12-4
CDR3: CASSLTQGIAGELFF
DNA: TGTGCCAGCAGTTTAACCCAGGGGATCGCCGGGGAGCTGTTTTTT